The sequence of this TCR beta chain was determined in a study of blood T cell repertoires in COVID-19. About the study: The United States, Italy and Spain supplied acute and convalescent COVID-19 samples. T cells, B-cell-depleted T cells, or PBMCs supplied cDNA or gDNA.

This CDR3 is 13 amino acids long. Germline values: CDR1 SGHTA, CDR2 FQGTGA. With 5 bases clipped from V and 6 bases from J, the junction kept 5 bases outside the gene matches. This clone was found a few times. Authors' methods: How many nucleated cells were present was estimated from reference gene primer amplification. Only in-frame clones appear in the TCRdb table, and some are missing; sequencing was by immunoSEQ multiplex PCR. The V and J calls and clone size come from that table; D and trimming were worked out from the DNA. Among 200,000 to 250,000 clones listed, 86% were seen once. The source material was peripheral blood. The sequence was obtained from a woman in her forties or fifties with acute or convalescent COVID-19. The rearrangement joins TRBV7-3 to TRBJ2-7; 9 nucleotides align to TRBD1. In nucleotides, the CDR3 is TGTGCCAGCAGCCAAGGGACAGGGTCCGAGCAGTACTTC. Amino acids: CASSQGTGSEQYF.